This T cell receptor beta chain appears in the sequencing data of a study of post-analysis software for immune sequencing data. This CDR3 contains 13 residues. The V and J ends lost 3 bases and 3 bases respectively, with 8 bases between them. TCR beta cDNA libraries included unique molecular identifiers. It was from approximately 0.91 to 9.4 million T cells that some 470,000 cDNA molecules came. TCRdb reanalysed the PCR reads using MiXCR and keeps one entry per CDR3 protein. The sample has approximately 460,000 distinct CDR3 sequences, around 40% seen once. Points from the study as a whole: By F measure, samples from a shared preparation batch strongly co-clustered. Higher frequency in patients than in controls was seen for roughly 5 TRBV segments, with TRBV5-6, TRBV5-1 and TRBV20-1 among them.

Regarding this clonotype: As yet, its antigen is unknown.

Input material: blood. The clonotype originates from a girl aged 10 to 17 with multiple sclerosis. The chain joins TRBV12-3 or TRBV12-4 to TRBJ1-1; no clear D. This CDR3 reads CASSFSWDTEAFF. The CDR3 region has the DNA TGTGCCAGCAGTTTTTCTTGGGACACTGAAGCTTTCTTT.